The entry below describes one T cell receptor (beta chain). Its target is unknown. CDR1 DFQATT and CDR2 SNEGSKA come from the germline V gene (reference sequence). The CDR3 length is 13 residues. Unmatched junction bases numbered 5, after V lost 6 bases and J lost 7 bases. The entry originates in a study of identical twins. General study points: Models, which agreed with sharing between unrelated individuals, nonetheless underestimated the out-of-frame TCR alpha sharing seen in monozygotic twins.

With template switching, a universal primer site was added, and the cDNA carried unique molecular identifiers. TCRdb re-analysed the 5' RACE reads in MiXCR, keeping a single row per CDR3 protein. The sample records a few hundred thousand distinct CDR3 sequences, nearly 10% being singletons. These data also formed part of another study, on yellow fever vaccine responses in identical twins. In that study: After vaccination, twins' T cell response reportedly seemed partly convergent, partly personalized.

This chain uses TRBV20-1 with TRBJ2-3, with 12 nucleotides matching TRBD1. This receptor was obtained from a woman younger than 30 in good health. Sequencing used PBMCs. CDR3 DNA: TGCAGTGCAAGGGGACAGGGGGCATATACGCAGTATTTT. Protein: CSARGQGAYTQYF.